One sample yielded the 24 T cell receptor beta chains listed below, sequenced in a study of response to subunit inactivated influenza vaccine. TCRdb recomputed calls from the RT-PCR reads with MiXCR, one row per CDR3 protein. There are more than 150,000 distinct CDR3 sequences in the sample; about 10% occur only once, and about a third lies in the top ten. The sequencing used CD8+ T cells sorted from PBMCs, collected less than 30 months after vaccination. These receptors came from a man aged 45 to 75 who received an inactivated influenza vaccine.

This clonotype was counted only a few times. This sequence joins TRBV27 and TRBJ2-3; possibly TRBD2 for D (6 bases). V was clipped by 4 bases and J by 2 bases, with 16 bases between them. The CDR3 is 16 amino acids. The germline gives CDR1 MNHEY, CDR2 SMNVEV (reference sequence). The DNA of the CDR3 is TGTGCCAGCAGTTCCGCGGAGGGGCTTTACACAGATACGCAGTATTTT. Translating gives CASSSAEGLYTDTQYF.

This clonotype occurred many times. The chain is built from TRBV27 and TRBJ2-2; possible D gene TRBD2, 7 bases. This CDR3 is built from 15 residues. V was clipped by 5 bases and J by 1 base, with 11 bases between them. Germline V gives CDR1 MNHEY, CDR2 SMNVEV (reference sequence). The DNA of the CDR3 is TGTGCCAGCAGTGGGGGGGGCCAGAACACCGGGGAGCTGTTTTTT. Translated: CASSGGGQNTGELFF.

The V and J genes are TRBV11-2 and TRBJ2-7, with D possibly matching TRBD1 (6 bases). The CDR3 consists of 16 residues. Germline V gene data show CDR1 as SGHAT and CDR2 as FQNNGV. The V end lost 1 base, the J end lost 1 base, and 14 bases lay between the germline ends. The CDR3 nucleotides are TGTGCCAGCAGCTTAGGACACGGGACATCTTCCTACGAGCAGTACTTC. Protein sequence: CASSLGHGTSSYEQYF.

This clonotype was counted at least ten times. The chain links TRBV7-6 to TRBJ2-3; 8 nucleotides align to TRBD1. CDR3 length: 17 amino acids. Losses at the gene ends were 8 bases for V and 2 bases for J; bases not matched to a gene: 15. In germline, CDR1 is SGHVS, CDR2 FNYEAQ. The CDR3, as DNA: TGTGCCAGCCTCCCCCCAAAACAGGGGGATCCCACAGATACGCAGTATTTT. It is translated as CASLPPKQGDPTDTQYF.

The sample holds many counts of this clonotype. The CDR3 region has the DNA TGTGCCAGCAGTGACTCTAGCGGTGAGCAGTTCTTC. It is translated as CASSDSSGEQFF. V is TRBV6-4 and J is TRBJ2-1, with a weak D call TRBD2 (6 bases). Trimming removed 0 bases at V and 9 bases at J, with 6 bases between. Looked up from germline, CDR1 is MRHNA and CDR2 is SNTAGT. The CDR3 is 12 amino acids.

The rearrangement joins TRBV5-6 to TRBJ2-7, with 13 nucleotides matching TRBD2. The germline gives CDR1 SGHDT, CDR2 YYEEEE. Unmatched junction bases numbered 8, after V lost 4 bases and J lost 1 base. This CDR3 contains 17 residues. DNA for the CDR3: TGTGCCAGCAGCCTAGCCGGGACTAGCGGGATTTCCTACGAGCAGTACTTC. It specifies CASSLAGTSGISYEQYF.

At least ten counts were recorded for this clonotype. V usage is TRBV7-8 and J usage is TRBJ2-1, with 9 positions matching TRBD2. J lost 9 bases, V lost 1 base, and 10 bases had no gene match. The germline V gene encodes CDR1 SGHVS and CDR2 FQNEAQ. The CDR3 is 16 amino acids. The CDR3 region is CASSLDLGGGAIEQFF. CDR3 DNA: TGTGCCAGCAGCTTAGACTTGGGCGGGGGGGCCATTGAGCAGTTCTTC.

The genes are TRBV7-9 and TRBJ2-7; 12 nucleotides align to TRBD2. The CDR3 is made up of 15 amino acids. V shed 4 bases and J 4 bases; nucleotides not matched to a gene: 5. CDR1 is SEHNR, CDR2 FQNEAQ, per germline (reference sequence). The CDR3 spells CASSYPLAGGYEQYF. In DNA, the CDR3 is TGTGCCAGCAGCTACCCACTAGCGGGAGGTTACGAGCAGTACTTC. Looking up the rest from reference TRBV7-9 and TRBJ2-7 gives the full variable domain: DTGVSQNPRHKITKRGQNVTFRCDPISEHNRLYWYRQTLGQGPEFLTYFQNEAQLEKSRLLSDRFSAERPKGSFSTLEIQRTEQGDSAMYLCASSYPLAGGYEQYFGPGTRLTVT.

This clonotype was seen repeatedly, ten times or more. The chain recombines TRBV3-1 with TRBJ1-1; D may be TRBD1 (6 bases). CDR3 length: 14 amino acids. CDR1 is LGHDT, CDR2 YNNKEL, per germline (reference sequence). CDR3 protein: CAARARGENTEAFF. In nucleotides, the CDR3 is TGTGCAGCCCGGGCTAGGGGGGAGAACACTGAAGCTTTCTTT.

The chain carries TRBV7-9 and TRBJ2-3; 9 nucleotides align to TRBD2. J was trimmed by 1 base and V by 5 bases; bases with no gene match: 7. The CDR3 is made up of 16 amino acids. In germline, CDR1 is SEHNR, CDR2 FQNEAQ (reference sequence). The CDR3 loop reads CASSGMTSGGTDTQYF. As DNA, the CDR3 is TGTGCCAGCAGCGGAATGACTAGCGGTGGCACAGATACGCAGTATTTT. Drawing the rest from reference TRBV7-9 and TRBJ2-3, the complete variable domain is DTGVSQNPRHKITKRGQNVTFRCDPISEHNRLYWYRQTLGQGPEFLTYFQNEAQLEKSRLLSDRFSAERPKGSFSTLEIQRTEQGDSAMYLCASSGMTSGGTDTQYFGPGTRLTVL.

The V gene is TRBV6-2 or TRBV6-3, the J gene TRBJ2-6; the match to TRBD2 covers 8 bases. The germline CDR1 and CDR2 sequences are MNHEY and SVGEGT. The junction had 13 bases not matched to a gene; V was cut back by 0 bases and J by 3 bases. This CDR3 contains 20 residues. CDR3 loop: CASSYSLVRSGGFGANVLTF. The CDR3 bases are TGTGCCAGCAGTTACTCGCTTGTTCGGAGCGGGGGCTTTGGGGCCAACGTCCTGACTTTC.

V and J are TRBV30 and TRBJ2-1; no clear D gene. V was pared by 2 bases and J by 6 bases, with 8 bases between. Germline V gene data show CDR1 as GTSNPN and CDR2 as SVGIG (reference sequence). CDR3 size: 12 residues. Here the CDR3 DNA reads TGTGCCTGGAGTTCGTATAGCAATGAGCAGTTCTTC. Protein: CAWSSYSNEQFF.

This clonotype was observed a few times. The rearrangement uses TRBV28 and TRBJ2-1, with D maybe TRBD2 (6 bases). Germline CDR1 reads MDHEN; CDR2 reads SYDVKM. V was trimmed by 6 bases and J by 9 bases, leaving 21 bases between them. The CDR3 is 15 amino acids. The CDR3 protein is CASSPEGRDRVEQFF. CDR3 bases: TGTGCCAGCAGCCCCGAGGGGCGGGATAGGGTTGAGCAGTTCTTC.

This clonotype appeared a few times. V is TRBV9 and J is TRBJ2-7; D perhaps matches TRBD1 (9 bases). V was clipped by 5 bases and J by 5 bases, with 23 bases between them. This CDR3 spans 16 amino acids. Germline CDR1 SGDLS, CDR2 YYNGEE. Here the CDR3 reads CASSGTGGTGKNEQYF. CDR3 bases: TGTGCCAGCAGTGGAACGGGGGGGACAGGGAAAAACGAGCAGTACTTC.

The genes are TRBV19 and TRBJ2-1; D is undetermined. CDR1 LNHDA and CDR2 SQIVND come from the germline V gene (reference sequence). V was pared by 11 bases and J by 8 bases, with 7 bases between. The CDR3 runs 9 residues. The CDR3 here is CAVLDEQFF. CDR3 DNA sequence: TGTGCCGTACTCGATGAGCAGTTCTTC.

The gene calls are TRBV5-1 and TRBJ2-3, with 8 bases identical to TRBD1. Germline V CDR1 and CDR2: SGHRS, YFSETQ. The CDR3 is 18 residues long. V lost 4 bases to trimming and J lost 0 bases; unmatched junction nucleotides: 13. CDR3: CASSVVLTGARSTDTQYF. The CDR3 DNA reads as TGCGCCAGCAGCGTAGTCCTGACAGGGGCGCGGAGCACAGATACGCAGTATTTT.

CDR3 nucleotide sequence: TGCAGTGCTAGGGACATTAGCACAGATACGCAGTATTTT. Amino acids: CSARDISTDTQYF. The chain employs TRBV20-1 and TRBJ2-3; weak D call: TRBD1 (5 bases). The CDR3 covers 13 residues. Germline-derived CDR1 and CDR2 are DFQATT and SNEGSKA (reference sequence). Trimming stripped 3 bases from V and 0 bases from J, with 7 bases between.

This clonotype has ten or more counts. The CDR3 DNA is TGTGCCAGCAGTTTAATAGCGGGAGGTGACGAGCAGTACTTC. Translating gives CASSLIAGGDEQYF. The chain uses TRBV27 and TRBJ2-7; 10 bases are a match to TRBD2. Germline V CDR1 and CDR2: MNHEY, SMNVEV (reference sequence). With 2 bases clipped from V and 5 bases from J, the junction kept 3 bases outside the gene matches. This CDR3 contains 14 residues.

The V and J genes are TRBV7-9 and TRBJ2-5; tentatively, D is TRBD1 (6 bases). Trimming pared 5 bases from V and 6 bases from J, leaving 19 bases between. The germline V gene has CDR1 SEHNR and CDR2 FQNEAQ (reference sequence). This CDR3 region has 15 residues. The CDR3, as DNA: TGTGCCAGCAGCCAGGGGCAGGGCGAGAGGAAGACCCAGTACTTC. Translation gives CASSQGQGERKTQYF.

The genes are TRBV21-1 and TRBJ2-5; the table's D call TRBD1 went unverified against the DNA. TRBV21-1 is described as a pseudogene. This CDR3 is built from 13 residues. CDR3 loop: CASRKGARETQYF. CDR3 sequence (DNA): TGTGCCAGCAGAAAGGGGGCACGAGAGACCCAGTACTTC.

There are a few counts of this clonotype. CDR3 sequence reads: CASRGLADYEQYF. For the CDR3, the DNA is TGCGCCAGCAGGGGACTAGCGGACTACGAGCAGTACTTC. V and J are TRBV10-2 and TRBJ2-7, with 11 bases lining up with TRBD2. V was pared by 6 bases and J by 3 bases, with 1 base of the junction left unmatched. The CDR3 has 13 amino acids. Germline V CDR1 and CDR2: WSHSY, SAAADI.

This clonotype was counted between two and nine times. The rearrangement links TRBV27 to TRBJ2-2; D gene unclear. The CDR3 extends over 13 amino acids. V lost 6 bases, J lost 6 bases, and 11 bases lay in between. Looked up from germline, CDR1 is MNHEY and CDR2 is SMNVEV (reference sequence). The DNA for the CDR3 is TGTGCCAGCAGACCCACTGGGGCCGGGGAGCTGTTTTTT. Its translation: CASRPTGAGELFF.

This clonotype was detected only a few times. V and J are TRBV28 and TRBJ2-2, with TRBD2 matching over 14 bases. Germline lookup yields CDR1 MDHEN and CDR2 SYDVKM. The CDR3 contains 16 residues. V was clipped by 7 bases and J by 7 bases; unmatched bases: 8. In nucleotides, the CDR3 is TGTGCCAGCATCGAGACGGGACTAGCGGGAGTCGGGGAGCTGTTTTTT. Translation: CASIETGLAGVGELFF.

The rearrangement uses TRBV30 and TRBJ2-7, with D possibly matching TRBD1 (5 bases). CDR3 length equals 11 residues. V lost 2 bases, J lost 5 bases, and 7 bases lay in between. Per the germline V gene, CDR1 is GTSNPN and CDR2 is SVGIG (reference sequence). The chain's CDR3 is CAWSLGDEQYF. The CDR3 nucleotides are TGTGCCTGGAGTTTAGGGGACGAGCAGTACTTC. The complete variable domain, with remaining parts taken from reference TRBV30 and TRBJ2-7, reads SQTIHQWPATLVQPVGSPLSLECTVEGTSNPNLYWYRQAAGRGLQLLFYSVGIGQISSEVPQNLSASRPQDRQFILSSKKLLLSDSGFYLCAWSLGDEQYFGPGTRLTVT.